This T cell receptor (beta chain) was retrieved from a study of blood T cell repertoires in COVID-19 (dated by TCRdb to between 2020 and 2021). Some background on the complete study: Samples covering the acute and convalescent phases of COVID-19 were provided by collaborators in the United States, Italy and Spain. The prospective study material was composed of cDNA or gDNA derived from T cells, B-cell-depleted T cells, or PBMCs. The dataset comprised deeply sampled blood TCRbeta repertoires from subjects exposed to, actively infected with, or recovered from COVID-19. A freely available public database, intended as a resource for researchers studying the immune response to SARS-CoV-2, is where the repertoires were released. The samples were drawn from two sources: the first 160 participants of the ongoing ImmuneRACE study, and 1,254 subjects contributed by 6 global collaborators. Nearly every sample came with metadata listing a de-identified subject ID, COVID-19 status, age in years and sex. HLA class I and class II types, where available, came from metadata supplied by the sample provider rather than from assay-based typing.

The immunoSEQ Assay, a bias-controlled multiplex PCR, was used to amplify TCRbeta CDR3 regions from genomic DNA. In the authors' own workflow: The number of nucleated cells in each sample was estimated from the amplification of reference gene primers within the assay. To quantify the absolute abundance of each unique TCRbeta CDR3 rearrangement, sequence reads were collapsed and filtered. For each sample, productive Simpson clonality was calculated by taking the square root of Simpson's diversity index across productive rearrangements. The table comes from immuneACCESS by way of TCRdb, which keeps in-frame sequences with V and J called. Part of the clones is missing from these tables; in studies checked, under half for an unresolved V gene and the rest for unknown reasons. Clone size and V and J calls were adopted from that table, with D and trimming inferred from the DNA. The sample table lists roughly 140,000 clones, about nine tenths of them with a count of one. About 11% of the sample is in the top ten clones.

The CDR3 measures 17 amino acids from cysteine to phenylalanine. The read is trimmed to its CDR3 DNA, 51 bases read in frame from base 1. The germline V gene yields MRHNA for CDR1 and SNTAGT for CDR2. V gives up 2 bases and J gives up 3 bases, and the segment between their germline ends measures 17 bases. Paper-wide results and their limitations: How much clinical and demographic metadata was included differed by source and by participant, and the metadata was provided uncurated.

A word on this clone: The target of this receptor is not known. Base qualities are missing; no much larger clone stands one base away.

Collaborating institutions collected whole blood in K2EDTA tubes following their own protocols. For TCRbeta analysis, collaborators shipped samples in one of three forms: frozen whole blood, isolated PBMCs, or DNA extracted from either of those sample types. Sequencing was carried out using peripheral blood. The receptor's source is a man aged 45 to 65 with active or convalescent COVID-19. The chain is encoded by TRBV6-4 joined to TRBJ1-5, with the identity of the D gene unclear. The CDR3: CASSDPFQQWANQPQHF. The nucleotide sequence is given as TGTGCCAGCAGTGACCCGTTCCAGCAGTGGGCCAATCAGCCCCAGCATTTT.